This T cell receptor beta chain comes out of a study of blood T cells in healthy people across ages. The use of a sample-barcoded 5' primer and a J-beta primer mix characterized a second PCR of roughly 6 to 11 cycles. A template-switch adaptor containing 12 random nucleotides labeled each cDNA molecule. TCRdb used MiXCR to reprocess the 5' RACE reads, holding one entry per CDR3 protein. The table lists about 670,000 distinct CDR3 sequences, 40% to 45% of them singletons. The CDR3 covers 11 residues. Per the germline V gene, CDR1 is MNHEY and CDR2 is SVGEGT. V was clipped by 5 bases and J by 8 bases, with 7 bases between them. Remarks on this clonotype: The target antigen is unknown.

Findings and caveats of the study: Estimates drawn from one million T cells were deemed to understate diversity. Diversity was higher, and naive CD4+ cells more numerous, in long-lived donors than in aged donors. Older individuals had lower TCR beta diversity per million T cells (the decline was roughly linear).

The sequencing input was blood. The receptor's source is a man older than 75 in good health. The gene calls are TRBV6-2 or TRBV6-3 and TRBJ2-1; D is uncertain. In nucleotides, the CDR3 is TGTGCCAGCAGTGAAATCGATGAGCAGTTCTTC. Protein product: CASSEIDEQFF.